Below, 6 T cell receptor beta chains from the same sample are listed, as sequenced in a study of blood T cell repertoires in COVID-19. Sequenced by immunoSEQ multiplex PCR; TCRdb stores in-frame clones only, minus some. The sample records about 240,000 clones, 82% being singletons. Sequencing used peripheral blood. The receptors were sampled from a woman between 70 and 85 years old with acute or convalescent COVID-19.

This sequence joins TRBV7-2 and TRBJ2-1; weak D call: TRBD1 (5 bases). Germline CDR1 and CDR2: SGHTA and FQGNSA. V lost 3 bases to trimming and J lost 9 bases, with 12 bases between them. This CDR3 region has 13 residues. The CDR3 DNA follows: TGTGCCAGCAGCTTCAGGGCAGAACCTGAGCAGTTCTTC. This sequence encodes CASSFRAEPEQFF. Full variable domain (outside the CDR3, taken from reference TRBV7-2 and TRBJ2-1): GAGVSQSPSNKVTEKGKDVELRCDPISGHTALYWYRQSLGQGLEFLIYFQGNSAPDKSGLPSDRFSAERTGGSVSTLTIQRTQQEDSAVYLCASSFRAEPEQFFGPGTRLTVL.

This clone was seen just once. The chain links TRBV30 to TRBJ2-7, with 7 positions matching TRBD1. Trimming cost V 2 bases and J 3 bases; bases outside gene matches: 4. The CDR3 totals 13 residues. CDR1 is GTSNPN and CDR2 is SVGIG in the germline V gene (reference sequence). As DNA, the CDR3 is TGTGCCTGGAGTAGGACAGGTTACTACGAGCAGTACTTC. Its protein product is CAWSRTGYYEQYF.

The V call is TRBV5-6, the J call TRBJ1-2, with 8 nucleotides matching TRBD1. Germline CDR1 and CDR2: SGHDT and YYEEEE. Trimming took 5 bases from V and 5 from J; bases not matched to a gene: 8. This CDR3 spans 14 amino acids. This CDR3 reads CASSQPGGGYGYTF. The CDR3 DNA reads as TGTGCCAGCAGTCAACCAGGGGGCGGATATGGCTACACCTTC. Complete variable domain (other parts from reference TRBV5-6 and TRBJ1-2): DAGVTQSPTHLIKTRGQQVTLRCSPKSGHDTVSWYQQALGQGPQFIFQYYEEEERQRGNFPDRFSGHQFPNYSSELNVNALLLGDSALYLCASSQPGGGYGYTFGSGTRLTVV.

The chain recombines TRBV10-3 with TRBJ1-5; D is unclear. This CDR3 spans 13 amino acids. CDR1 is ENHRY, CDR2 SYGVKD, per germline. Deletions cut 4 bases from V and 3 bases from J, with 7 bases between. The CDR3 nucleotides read TGTGCCATCAGTGCTACCGTCAATCAGCCCCAGCATTTT. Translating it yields CAISATVNQPQHF.

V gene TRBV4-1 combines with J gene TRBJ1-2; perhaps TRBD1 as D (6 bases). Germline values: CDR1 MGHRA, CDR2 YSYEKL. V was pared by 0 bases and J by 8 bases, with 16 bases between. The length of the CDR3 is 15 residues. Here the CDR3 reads CASSQEQGSVAGYTF. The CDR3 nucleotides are TGCGCCAGCAGCCAAGAACAGGGATCAGTAGCCGGCTACACCTTC.

CDR3 amino acids: CASSQGQLNSPLHF. CDR3 DNA: TGTGCCAGCAGCCAAGGGCAGTTAAATTCACCCCTCCACTTT. The chain links TRBV3-1 (or the pseudogene TRBV3-2) to TRBJ1-6; no definite D call. CDR1 and CDR2 from the germline V gene are LGHDT and YNNKEL (reference sequence). CDR3 length: 14 residues. Deletions cut 1 base from V and 7 bases from J, with 8 bases between.